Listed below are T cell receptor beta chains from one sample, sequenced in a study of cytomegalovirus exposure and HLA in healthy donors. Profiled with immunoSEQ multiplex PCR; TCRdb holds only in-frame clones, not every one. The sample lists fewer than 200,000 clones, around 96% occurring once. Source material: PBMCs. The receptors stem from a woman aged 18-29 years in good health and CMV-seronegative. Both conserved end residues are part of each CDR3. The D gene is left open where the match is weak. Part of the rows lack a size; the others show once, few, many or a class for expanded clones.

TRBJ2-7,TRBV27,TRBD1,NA,TGTGCCAGCAAAAGTGGACAGGGATTCTACGAGCAGTACTTC,CASKSGQGFYEQYF
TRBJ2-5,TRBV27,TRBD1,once,TGTGCCAGCAGTTTCCCGTCCCGGGACAGGGGTCAAGAGACCCAGTACTTC,CASSFPSRDRGQETQYF
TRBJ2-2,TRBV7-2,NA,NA,TGTGCCAGCAGCTTGGCCGGCCGGGGGTCCACCGGGGAGCTGTTTTTT,CASSLAGRGSTGELFF
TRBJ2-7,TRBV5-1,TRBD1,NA,TGCGCCAGCAGCTTGGACGGGACAGGGGGCCGGGTGGAGTACTTC,CASSLDGTGGRVEYF
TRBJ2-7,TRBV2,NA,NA,TGTGCCAGCAGGGGCCAGGGGGGATACGAGCAGTACTTC,CASRGQGGYEQYF
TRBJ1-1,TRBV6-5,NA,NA,TGTGCCAGCAGTGACTGGCTCAACACTGAAGCTTTCTTT,CASSDWLNTEAFF
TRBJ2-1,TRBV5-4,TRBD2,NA,TGTGCCAGCAGCTTGGGATTAGCGGGGGCCTCCTACAATGAGCAGTTCTTC,CASSLGLAGASYNEQFF
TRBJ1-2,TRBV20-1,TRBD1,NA,TGCAGTGCTAGGCCAGGGGGTGGCTACACCTTC,CSARPGGGYTF
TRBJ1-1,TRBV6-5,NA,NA,TGTGCCAGCAGTGCGCGGGGGGGTCACCGCACTGAAGCTTTCTTT,CASSARGGHRTEAFF
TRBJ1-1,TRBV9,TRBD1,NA,TGTGCCAGCAGCGGGGACAGGGATGAAGCTTTCTTT,CASSGDRDEAFF
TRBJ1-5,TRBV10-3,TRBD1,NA,TGTGCCATCAGCGACAGGGCCTCAGGGGGGCCCCAGCATTTT,CAISDRASGGPQHF
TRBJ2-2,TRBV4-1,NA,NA,TGCGCCAGCAGCCCGGGACTCCCCGGGGAGCTGTTTTTT,CASSPGLPGELFF
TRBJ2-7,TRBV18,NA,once,TGTGCCAGCTCACTTGGACAAGGGGGCTCCTACGAGCAGTACTTC,CASSLGQGGSYEQYF
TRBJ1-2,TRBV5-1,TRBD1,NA,TGCGCCAGCAGCTTGGGCCGGGACAGGGGGCGCCGGGGCTATGGCTACACCTTC,CASSLGRDRGRRGYGYTF
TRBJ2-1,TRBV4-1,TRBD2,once,TGCGCCAGCAGCCAAAGGGGCGCGGGGGGCCTCTCCTACAATGAGCAGTTCTTC,CASSQRGAGGLSYNEQFF
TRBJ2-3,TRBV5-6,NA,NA,TGTGCCAGCAGCTTGGGTAACTCTTACACAGATACGCAGTATTTT,CASSLGNSYTDTQYF
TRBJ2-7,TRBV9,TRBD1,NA,TGTGCCAGCAGCAAAAACACCGGGACAGGGCCGTTCTACGAGCAGTACTTC,CASSKNTGTGPFYEQYF
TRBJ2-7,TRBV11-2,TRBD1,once,TGTGCCAGCAGCTTAGTCCTGATTGGACAGGGGACCTACGAGCAGTACTTC,CASSLVLIGQGTYEQYF
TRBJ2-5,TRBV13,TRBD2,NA,TGTGCCAGCAGCATGGGACTAGCGGGGGAGTTTGAGACCCAGTACTTC,CASSMGLAGEFETQYF
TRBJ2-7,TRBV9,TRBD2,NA,TGTGCCAGCAGCGCCGGGGGGTCCTCCTACGAGCAGTACTTC,CASSAGGSSYEQYF
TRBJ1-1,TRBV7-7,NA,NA,TGTGCTAGCAGCTTAGTAGGTCTGGGAGGAGCTGAAGCTTTCTTT,CASSLVGLGGAEAFF
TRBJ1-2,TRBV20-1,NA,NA,TGCAGTGCTAGTGAGGGAGATGGCTACACCTTC,CSASEGDGYTF
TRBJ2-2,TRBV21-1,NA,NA,TGTGCCAGCAGCAACCCGTGGGGGGTGACAGGGGGTGGGAACACCGGGGAGCTGTTTTTT,CASSNPWGVTGGGNTGELFF